This is a list of T cell receptor beta chains from one sample in a study of beta chain features in type 1 diabetes. The assay was immunoSEQ multiplex PCR, and TCRdb's table has in-frame clones only and misses some. The sample includes 150,000 to 180,000 clones, approximately 8.1% of them seen just once. The sample consisted of central memory CD4+ T cells from blood. The receptor set was obtained from a man between 18 and 29 years old in good health. The CDR3 runs from the conserved cysteine through the conserved F or W. A D gene is named only where the DNA matches it firmly. Clone sizes are given selectively: once, few, many, or a class where the clone is expanded.

CASNRGGYYEQYF | TGTGCCAGCAACAGGGGGGGCTACTACGAGCAGTACTTC | TRBJ2-7 | TRBV2 | . | few
CASGSGQGGSYGYTF | TGTGCTAGTGGTTCCGGACAGGGAGGGAGCTATGGCTACACCTTC | TRBJ1-2 | TRBV12-5 | TRBD1 | few
CASSLAVTSTDTQYF | TGCGCCAGCAGCTTGGCGGTAACCAGCACAGATACGCAGTATTTT | TRBJ2-3 | TRBV5-1 | . | .
CASQGSGVETQYF | TGTGCCAGTCAGGGTTCGGGGGTCGAGACCCAGTACTTC | TRBJ2-5 | TRBV7-9 | . | .
CASSQWGNYGYTF | TGTGCCAGCAGCCAATGGGGCAACTATGGCTACACCTTC | TRBJ1-2 | TRBV4-2 | . | .
CASSPRDYQWEQYF | TGTGCCAGCAGCCCCAGGGACTACCAGTGGGAGCAGTACTTC | TRBJ2-7 | TRBV7-2 | TRBD2 | .
CASSSPTRANQPQHF | TGTGCCAGCAGTTCTCCGACCAGGGCTAATCAGCCCCAGCATTTT | TRBJ1-5 | TRBV28 | . | few
CASSLSGAGYEQYF | TGCGCCAGCAGCTTATCAGGGGCTGGCTACGAGCAGTACTTC | TRBJ2-7 | TRBV5-1 | . | .
CASSLAGQYNEQFF | TGTGCCAGCAGCTTAGCTGGCCAGTACAATGAGCAGTTCTTC | TRBJ2-1 | TRBV11-1 | . | .
CASSPGGRVQPQHF | TGTGCCAGCAGCCCCGGGGGGCGCGTCCAGCCCCAGCATTTT | TRBJ1-5 | TRBV6-6 | . | few
CASSQDGQGNQPQHF | TGCGCCAGCAGCCAAGATGGGCAGGGCAATCAGCCCCAGCATTTT | TRBJ1-5 | TRBV4-3 | . | few
CASSSGSLGYTF | TGTGCCAGCAGTTCGGGATCGTTGGGGTACACCTTC | TRBJ1-2 | TRBV28 | . | few
CASSPQDSDYGYTF | TGTGCCAGCAGCCCTCAGGACAGCGACTATGGCTACACCTTC | TRBJ1-2 | TRBV7-9 | . | .
CASSLGLAPSSYNEQFF | TGTGCCAGCAGCTTAGGTCTAGCCCCTAGCTCCTACAATGAGCAGTTCTTC | TRBJ2-1 | TRBV11-2 | . | few
CASSPQIGDTEAFF | TGCGCCAGCAGCCCCCAAATAGGGGACACTGAAGCTTTCTTT | TRBJ1-1 | TRBV5-1 | . | few
CASSSSTLAGGEQFF | TGTGCCAGCAGCTCGTCGACACTAGCGGGAGGTGAGCAGTTCTTC | TRBJ2-1 | TRBV11-2 | TRBD2 | .
CASSSSGTQETQYF | TGTGCCAGCAGCTCCAGCGGGACCCAAGAGACCCAGTACTTC | TRBJ2-5 | TRBV7-2 | TRBD2 | many
CAWRQEYEQYF | TGTGCCTGGAGGCAGGAATACGAGCAGTACTTC | TRBJ2-7 | TRBV30 | . | .
CASSLELRDTYEQYF | TGTGCCAGCAGCTTAGAGCTTAGGGACACTTACGAGCAGTACTTC | TRBJ2-7 | TRBV11-2 | . | few
CASSLMDRVVYTF | TGTGCCAGCAGTCTGATGGACAGGGTGGTCTACACCTTC | TRBJ1-2 | TRBV6-1 | TRBD1 | few
CASNDGGSSYNEQFF | TGTGCCAGTAACGATGGCGGGAGCTCCTACAATGAGCAGTTCTTC | TRBJ2-1 | TRBV19 | TRBD2 | few
CASSWDREAFF | TGTGCCAGCAGCTGGGACAGGGAAGCTTTCTTT | TRBJ1-1 | TRBV7-2 | TRBD1 | few
CASSLDRGEHGYTF | TGTGCCAGCAGCTTGGACAGGGGGGAACATGGCTACACCTTC | TRBJ1-2 | TRBV11-1 | TRBD1 | .
CSVCDDVLGEKLFF | TGCAGCGTTTGCGATGACGTCCTGGGCGAAAAACTGTTTTTT | TRBJ1-4 | TRBV29-1 | . | .
CASSPDRFNYGYTF | TGTGCCAGCAGCCCGGACAGGTTTAACTATGGCTACACCTTC | TRBJ1-2 | TRBV6-5 | TRBD1 | .
CASSYGDRNTEAFF | TGTGCCAGCAGTTACGGGGACAGGAACACTGAAGCTTTCTTT | TRBJ1-1 | TRBV6-6 | TRBD1 | many
CSVGQGSYEQYF | TGCAGCGTTGGACAGGGGAGCTACGAGCAGTACTTC | TRBJ2-7 | TRBV29-1 | TRBD1 | few
CASSLQGPLSNQPQHF | TGTGCCAGCAGTTTACAGGGGCCCTTGAGCAATCAGCCCCAGCATTTT | TRBJ1-5 | TRBV2 | TRBD1 | few
CASSVGPVQNTEAFF | TGTGCCAGCAGCGTAGGGCCCGTTCAGAACACTGAAGCTTTCTTT | TRBJ1-1 | TRBV9 | . | .
CASSRDRGKFGYTF | TGTGCCAGCAGTAGGGACAGGGGGAAGTTTGGCTACACCTTC | TRBJ1-2 | TRBV2 | TRBD1 | .
CASSYRTSGSVNEQFF | TGTGCCAGTAGTTATCGGACTAGCGGGAGCGTAAATGAGCAGTTCTTC | TRBJ2-1 | TRBV19 | TRBD2 | .